These 26 T cell receptor beta chains were all obtained from the same sample, sequenced in a study of T cells in Graves' hyperthyroidism and ophthalmopathy (dated 2019 in TCRdb). Preparation of the library involved multiplex PCR. The sequencing machine was an Illumina HiSeq 2000. The TCR beta CDR3 regions were amplified from RNA transcripts. The first round of RT-PCR for the TCR CDR3 was performed with the HTBI primer set and the Qiagen OneStep RT-PCR kit. TCRdb passed the public sequencing reads through fastp at Q25 and MiXCR, retaining productive beta sequences. Under each unique CDR3 protein, matching rows form one entry showing the most common genes and DNA. The sample has about 350,000 distinct CDR3 sequences on record, about a sixth of them singletons. Of the sample, about a third is held by the ten largest clones. Sequencing was done on a sample of blood. These receptors all come from a woman in her twenties or thirties with Graves' hyperthyroidism that later progressed to Graves' ophthalmopathy.

This clonotype was seen many times. This rearrangement joins TRBV2 to TRBJ1-3; 7 bases line up with TRBD1. V trimming: 4 bases; J trimming: 0 bases; junction bases outside the gene matches: 6. Germline assignment: CDR1 SNHLY and CDR2 FYNNEI. This CDR3 is 16 amino acids long. This CDR3 reads CASSGPRDSSGNTIYF. For the CDR3, the DNA is TGTGCCAGCAGTGGTCCCCGGGACAGCTCTGGAAACACCATATATTTT.

The chain carries TRBV28 and TRBJ1-4; TRBD1 matches at 9 bases. This CDR3 comprises 15 residues. Germline assignment: CDR1 MDHEN and CDR2 SYDVKM. Germline trimming cut 8 bases from V and 10 bases from J; bases unmatched to any gene: 14. Written as DNA, the CDR3 is TGTGCCAGCCAACCTTTCCGGGACAGGGAAGGAAAACTGTTTTTT. Translated, it gives CASQPFRDREGKLFF.

J is TRBJ1-1 and V is TRBV11-2, with TRBD1 matching over 7 bases. The CDR3 consists of 16 residues. Unmatched junction bases numbered 11, after V lost 5 bases and J lost 2 bases. Germline lookup yields CDR1 SGHAT and CDR2 FQNNGV. DNA of the CDR3: TGTGCCAGCAGCGCCAGGGGGGCTGGGGCCAACACTGAAGCTTTCTTT. Its translation: CASSARGAGANTEAFF. The full variable domain, rest sourced from reference TRBV11-2 and TRBJ1-1, is EAGVAQSPRYKIIEKRQSVAFWCNPISGHATLYWYQQILGQGPKLLIQFQNNGVVDDSQLPKDRFSAERLKGVDSTLKIQPAKLEDSAVYLCASSARGAGANTEAFFGQGTRLTVV.

This clonotype has at least ten counts. V gene TRBV7-8 combines with J gene TRBJ2-6; D remains unclear. V lost 5 bases and J lost 4, with 21 bases in between. This CDR3 comprises 18 residues. The germline V gene has CDR1 SGHVS and CDR2 FQNEAQ. This CDR3 reads CASSTEGRDVMGANVLTF. For the CDR3, the DNA is TGTGCCAGCAGCACTGAAGGACGCGACGTAATGGGGGCCAACGTCCTGACTTTC.

This clonotype was counted a single time. The rearrangement uses TRBV12-3 or TRBV12-4 and TRBJ2-2, with 12 positions matching TRBD2. The CDR3 covers 15 residues. V lost 5 bases to trimming and J lost 9 bases; unmatched junction nucleotides: 7. DNA for the CDR3: TGTGCCAGCAGTCAGGGGGGACTAGCGGGCCGGGAGCTGTTTTTT. This codes for CASSQGGLAGRELFF.

J is TRBJ2-2 and V is TRBV6-1; 8 bases match TRBD2. Trimming cost V 9 bases and J 5 bases; bases outside gene matches: 5. Germline assignment: CDR1 MNHNS and CDR2 SASEGT. The CDR3 is made up of 13 amino acids. Written as DNA, the CDR3 is TGTGCCAGTGCCCGGGGGGGGACCGGGGAGCTGTTTTTT. Translating it yields CASARGGTGELFF.

As regards this clonotype: A much larger clonotype is one base distant, so this may be a read error. V and J are TRBV15 and TRBJ1-2, with D uncertain. Looked up from germline, CDR1 is LNHNV and CDR2 is YYDKDF (reference sequence). The CDR3 consists of 15 residues. The chain's CDR3 is CVTSRDRSQDYGYTF. The DNA for the CDR3 is TGTGTCACCAGCAGAGATAGGAGTCAGGACTATGGCTACACCTTC.

This clonotype has a count of ten or more. The chain combines TRBV2 with TRBJ2-2; D could derive from TRBD1 or TRBD2 (6 bases each). This CDR3 is built from 15 residues. V lost 6 bases and J 5 bases, leaving 16 bases between the germline ends. The V gene's germline CDR1 is SNHLY and CDR2 FYNNEI. For the CDR3, the DNA is TGTGCCAGCAGCGCGGACTACAGGGAGACCGGGGAGCTGTTTTTT. This sequence encodes CASSADYRETGELFF.

The rearrangement joins TRBV7-3 to TRBJ2-3; 9 positions match TRBD2. CDR3 length equals 14 residues. The germline V gene encodes CDR1 SGHTA and CDR2 FQGTGA. V dropped 6 bases and J dropped 6; count of bases not matched to a gene: 7. The CDR3, as DNA: TGTGCCAGCAGACTTGCGGGAGGGCCGGATACGCAGTATTTT. It yields the protein CASRLAGGPDTQYF.

About this clonotype itself: A much larger clone lies one base from this, so it may be a read error. In nucleotides, the CDR3 is TGTACCACCAGTGAACTCTCCTACAATGAGCAGTTCTTC. Encoded protein: CTTSELSYNEQFF. The chain carries TRBV15 and TRBJ2-1; D is ambiguous. CDR3 length equals 13 residues. Per the germline V gene, CDR1 is LNHNV and CDR2 is YYDKDF (reference sequence). Full variable domain (missing parts from reference TRBV15 and TRBJ2-1): DAMVIQNPRYQVTQFGKPVTLSCSQTLNHNVMYWYQQKSSQAPKLLFHYYDKDFNNEADTPDNFQSRRPNTSFCFLDIRSPGLGDTAMYLCTTSELSYNEQFFGPGTRLTVL.

In its sample, this clonotype was seen many times. The gene calls are TRBV11-2 and TRBJ2-4; 10 bases line up with TRBD1. V lost 4 bases and J lost 11; bases outside the gene matches: 20. Germline CDR1 reads SGHAT; CDR2 reads FQNNGV. This CDR3 is built from 18 residues. In nucleotides, the CDR3 is TGTGCCAGCAGCTATAATCCAATCGGGACAGGGGTGAATCGAGTTCAGTACTTC. Encoded protein: CASSYNPIGTGVNRVQYF.

In regard to this clonotype: A read error may account for a junction end that differs from germline. This chain connects TRBV11-2 to TRBJ2-3, with D possibly being TRBD2 (6 bases). The CDR3 extends over 15 amino acids. The germline gives CDR1 SGHAT, CDR2 FQNNGV. CDR3 sequence reads: CANSLELASTDTQYF. The CDR3 DNA reads as TGTGCCAACAGCTTAGAACTAGCTAGCACAGATACGCAGTATTTT.

In its sample, this clonotype was seen many times. J is TRBJ2-6 and V is TRBV2; D might be TRBD2 (5 bases). Germline CDR1 and CDR2: SNHLY and FYNNEI. V gave up 2 bases and J gave up 4 bases, with 21 bases separating them. The length of the CDR3 is 19 residues. The CDR3 DNA is TGTGCCAGCAGTGAAACGCGTGGAGGCGGATGGTCAGGGGCCAACGTCCTGACTTTC. Encoded protein: CASSETRGGGWSGANVLTF.

This clonotype was seen a few times. J is TRBJ2-7 and V is TRBV5-4; 9 nucleotides agree with TRBD2. This CDR3 comprises 15 residues. The V gene's germline CDR1 is SGHNT and CDR2 YYREEE (reference sequence). J gave up 2 bases and V 4 bases, and 7 bases lay outside the gene matches. The CDR3: CASSRASGKAYEQYF. The CDR3 bases are TGTGCCAGCAGCCGTGCTAGCGGGAAAGCCTACGAGCAGTACTTC. The full variable domain, rest sourced from reference TRBV5-4 and TRBJ2-7, is ETGVTQSPTHLIKTRGQQVTLRCSSQSGHNTVSWYQQALGQGPQFIFQYYREEENGRGNFPPRFSGLQFPNYSSELNVNALELDDSALYLCASSRASGKAYEQYFGPGTRLTVT.

A note on this clonotype: A read error may be the cause here, since a much bigger clone is one base away. V is TRBV25-1 and J is TRBJ2-1; D possibly corresponds to TRBD2 (10 bases). From germline, CDR1 is MGHDK and CDR2 SYGVNS. The CDR3 spans 21 residues. The CDR3 DNA is TGTGCCAGCAGTGACCAGGGACAGGGAACAACGGGACTAGCGATATACAATGAGCAGCTCTTC. It yields the protein CASSDQGQGTTGLAIYNEQLF.

V usage is TRBV28 and J usage is TRBJ2-7, with D maybe TRBD1 (7 bases). Germline V gene lookup returns CDR1 MDHEN and CDR2 SYDVKM. The V end lost 6 bases, the J end lost 1 base, and 16 bases lay between the germline ends. This CDR3 comprises 15 residues. CDR3: CASRGQAGSSYEQYF. CDR3 in DNA: TGTGCCAGCAGAGGACAGGCGGGATCATCCTACGAGCAGTACTTC.

In its sample, this clonotype was seen many times. The rearrangement uses TRBV20-1 and TRBJ2-7; D gene ambiguous. The CDR3 consists of 12 residues. Per germline, CDR1 DFQATT and CDR2 SNEGSKA (reference sequence). The germline V and J ends were trimmed by 2 bases and 7 bases, with 12 bases remaining between them. CDR3 DNA sequence: TGCAGTGCTAGATTGGCGGCCGTGGAGCAGTACTTC. Its protein is CSARLAAVEQYF.

The chain links TRBV19 to TRBJ2-2; D not resolved. Trimming removed 7 bases at V and 0 bases at J, with 9 bases between. This CDR3 is built from 14 residues. Germline V gene lookup returns CDR1 LNHDA and CDR2 SQIVND (reference sequence). In DNA, the CDR3 is TGTGCCAGTAATTACGCCACGAACACCGGGGAGCTGTTTTTT. It yields the protein CASNYATNTGELFF.

V usage is TRBV30 and J usage is TRBJ2-1; the match to TRBD2 covers 12 bases. Germline V gives CDR1 GTSNPN, CDR2 SVGIG (reference sequence). The CDR3 sequence is 14 residues long. The junction had 8 bases not matched to a gene; V was cut back by 4 bases and J by 10 bases. CDR3 in DNA: TGTGCCTGGAATGGACTAGCGGGATTCAGGGAGCAGTTCTTC. Protein sequence: CAWNGLAGFREQFF.

The J gene is TRBJ1-3, the V gene TRBV30; D unclear. Germline V CDR1 and CDR2: GTSNPN, SVGIG (reference sequence). This CDR3 is 17 amino acids long. The V and J ends lost 4 bases and 0 bases respectively, with 19 bases between them. Here the CDR3 DNA reads TGTGCCTGGATTTTAGAGGGTCCAATTTCCTCTGGAAACACCATATATTTT. Translating it yields CAWILEGPISSGNTIYF.

The chain recombines TRBV2 with TRBJ1-2, with 7 bases lining up with TRBD1. This CDR3 spans 15 amino acids. The V gene end was trimmed by 6 bases and the J gene end by 4 bases; junction bases not matched to a gene: 11. Per the germline V gene, CDR1 is SNHLY and CDR2 is FYNNEI. CDR3 in DNA: TGTGCCAGCAGCCTTGAAATGACAGGGCCCTATGGCTACACCTTC. This gives the protein CASSLEMTGPYGYTF.

The CDR3 reads CASSARGGAYEQYF. The CDR3 nucleotides are TGTGCCAGCAGTGCTCGGGGAGGAGCCTACGAGCAGTACTTC. V gene TRBV2 combines with J gene TRBJ2-7; D is perhaps TRBD2 (6 bases). The CDR3 length is 14 residues. Trimming took 4 bases from V and 2 from J, leaving 12 bases between them. From germline, CDR1 is SNHLY and CDR2 FYNNEI.

This clonotype was counted ten times or more. The chain has TRBV5-1 and TRBJ1-2, with TRBD1 identical over 8 bases. The CDR3 has 15 amino acids. Per germline, CDR1 SGHRS and CDR2 YFSETQ. Trimming took 0 bases from V and 6 from J; bases not matched to a gene: 7. The CDR3, as DNA: TGCGCCAGCAGCTTGGCCGAGGGACAGGCGGATGGCTACACCTTC. Translated, it gives CASSLAEGQADGYTF.

In its sample, this clonotype was seen many times. V gene TRBV2 combines with J gene TRBJ1-2; TRBD1 is a possible D gene (5 bases). This CDR3 has 16 amino acids. V was trimmed by 8 bases and J by 4 bases, leaving 23 bases between them. Germline assignment: CDR1 SNHLY and CDR2 FYNNEI. The CDR3 here is CASLLPDNVVPYGYTF. CDR3 nucleotides: TGTGCCAGCCTTCTCCCGGACAACGTCGTTCCCTATGGCTACACCTTC.

The chain combines TRBV6-5 with TRBJ2-5, with unresolved D. Germline V gives CDR1 MNHEY, CDR2 SVGAGI. V shed 2 bases and J shed 0 bases, with 4 bases lying between them. The CDR3 length is 13 residues. In DNA, the CDR3 is TGTGCCAGCAGTTACAGTCACCAAGAGACCCAGTACTTC. This translates into CASSYSHQETQYF.

This clonotype was seen ten or more times. This chain connects TRBV28 to TRBJ1-4; 11 positions agree with TRBD1. With V trimmed by 6 bases and J by 2 bases, 11 bases remained unmatched. This CDR3 has 18 residues. The germline V gene encodes CDR1 MDHEN and CDR2 SYDVKM. The CDR3 DNA reads TGTGCCAGCAGCCCGGACAGGGGGCAATTCCCCACTAATGAAAAACTGTTTTTT. This sequence encodes CASSPDRGQFPTNEKLFF.